The sequence of this TCR beta chain was determined in a study of T cells after yellow fever vaccination. Study details: SMART-Seq v4 Ultra Low Input prepared libraries from low-cell fractions. Whole-study results and caveats: The appearance of a small share of clonotypes in both CD4 and CD8 compartments was observed.

Trimming cost V 5 bases and J 4 bases; bases outside gene matches: 6. The CDR3 is 14 amino acids. Germline V CDR1 and CDR2: SEHNR, FQNEAQ (reference sequence). This clonotype was recorded at least ten times. Antigen: not known. MiXCR, applied by TCRdb to the 5' RACE reads, yields one record per CDR3 protein. The table shows 450,000 to 600,000 distinct CDR3 sequences, with roughly a sixth occurring only once. This specimen was PBMCs, taken 5 days after the first yellow fever vaccination. V and J are TRBV7-9 and TRBJ2-3; 7 bases map to TRBD1. The source of this sequence is a young man who received the YFV17D yellow fever vaccine. CDR3 region: CASSPGTDADTQYF. The CDR3 DNA follows: TGTGCCAGCAGCCCTGGGACAGACGCAGATACGCAGTATTTT.